The following is a T cell receptor (beta chain) sequence with its context. Original processing methods: Using reference gene primer amplification, nucleated cell counts were estimated. Profiled with immunoSEQ multiplex PCR; TCRdb holds only in-frame clones, not every one. V, J and clone size were drawn from that table, and D and trimming were deduced from the DNA. The table lists approximately 150,000 clones, roughly 80% of them singletons. This CDR3 comprises 19 residues. Trimming took 3 bases from V and 0 from J, leaving 18 bases between them. In germline, CDR1 is ENHRY, CDR2 SYGVKD. The sample is drawn from a study of blood T cell repertoires in COVID-19. Looking at the study overall: Material from acute and convalescent COVID-19 was sourced from the United States, Italy and Spain. The analysed material was cDNA or gDNA that came from T cells, B-cell-depleted T cells, or PBMCs.

The clonotype comes from a man aged 45-60 years with active or convalescent COVID-19. The sample comprised peripheral blood. The V call is TRBV10-3, the J call TRBJ2-6, with D uncertain. The CDR3 here is CAISESGMELGSGANVLTF. The CDR3 DNA sequence: TGTGCCATCAGTGAAAGTGGCATGGAGTTAGGCTCTGGGGCCAACGTCCTGACTTTC.